These T cell receptor beta chains were read from a single sample in a study of OX40 agonist ivuxolimab in advanced cancers. Using immunoSEQ multiplex PCR, the repertoire was profiled, and TCRdb retains in-frame clones only, with some absent. The sample has some 19,000 clones, about two thirds seen once. Sample: CD4+ or CD8+ T cells sorted from blood, taken in a trial of the OX40 agonist ivuxolimab. Receptor source: an adult with an advanced solid tumor such as melanoma, head and neck, liver or kidney cancer. CDR3s include the opening cysteine and the closing phenylalanine or tryptophan. Each record gives: D gene, V gene, clone size, J gene, CDR3 protein, CDR3 DNA. A D gene is named only where the DNA matches it firmly. Clone size is stated in some rows and not others, as once, few, many or a class when expanded.

D gene: TRBD2
V gene: TRBV6-4
clone size: .
J gene: TRBJ2-1
CDR3 protein: CASSPGTSGYNEQFF
CDR3 DNA: TGTGCCAGCAGCCCCGGGACTAGCGGATACAATGAGCAGTTCTTC

D gene: .
V gene: TRBV5-6
clone size: few
J gene: TRBJ2-7
CDR3 protein: CASSFGGSYEQYF
CDR3 DNA: TGTGCCAGCAGCTTTGGGGGGTCCTACGAGCAGTACTTC

D gene: .
V gene: TRBV2
clone size: .
J gene: TRBJ2-7
CDR3 protein: CASSEAPDSSYEQYF
CDR3 DNA: TGTGCCAGCAGTGAAGCCCCGGACAGTTCCTACGAGCAGTACTTC

D gene: .
V gene: TRBV28
clone size: .
J gene: TRBJ1-4
CDR3 protein: CASSLEQGGSNEKLFF
CDR3 DNA: TGTGCCAGCAGTTTAGAACAGGGTGGGTCGAATGAAAAACTGTTTTTT

D gene: .
V gene: TRBV3-2
clone size: .
J gene: TRBJ2-5
CDR3 protein: CASFPSYF
CDR3 DNA: TGTGCCAGCTTCCCTTCATACTTC

D gene: TRBD1
V gene: TRBV19
clone size: few
J gene: TRBJ2-5
CDR3 protein: CASGTGGRETQYF
CDR3 DNA: TGTGCCAGTGGAACAGGGGGACGAGAGACCCAGTACTTC

D gene: TRBD2
V gene: TRBV6-4
clone size: once
J gene: TRBJ2-3
CDR3 protein: CASSDSWTSGGPDTQYF
CDR3 DNA: TGTGCCAGCAGTGACTCGTGGACTAGCGGGGGGCCAGATACGCAGTATTTT

D gene: .
V gene: TRBV13
clone size: once
J gene: TRBJ2-3
CDR3 protein: CASSLGHTQYF
CDR3 DNA: TGTGCCAGCAGCTTAGGACATACGCAGTATTTT

D gene: .
V gene: TRBV6-1
clone size: .
J gene: TRBJ2-7
CDR3 protein: CASRETGSYEQYF
CDR3 DNA: TGTGCCAGCAGGGAAACAGGGTCCTACGAGCAGTACTTC

D gene: TRBD2
V gene: TRBV27
clone size: once
J gene: TRBJ2-7
CDR3 protein: CASSQGLAYEQYF
CDR3 DNA: TGTGCCAGCAGTCAAGGACTAGCTTACGAGCAGTACTTC

D gene: .
V gene: TRBV11-2
clone size: .
J gene: TRBJ2-1
CDR3 protein: CASSFLNTKRGNEQFF
CDR3 DNA: TGTGCCAGCAGCTTCCTAAACACCAAGAGGGGCAATGAGCAGTTCTTC

D gene: TRBD1
V gene: TRBV10-3
clone size: once
J gene: TRBJ2-5
CDR3 protein: CAISEPGGWETQYF
CDR3 DNA: TGTGCCATCAGTGAGCCAGGGGGCTGGGAGACCCAGTACTTC

D gene: TRBD1
V gene: TRBV5-1
clone size: .
J gene: TRBJ2-5
CDR3 protein: CASSAGTGKETQYF
CDR3 DNA: TGCGCCAGCAGCGCCGGGACAGGGAAAGAGACCCAGTACTTC

D gene: TRBD2
V gene: TRBV4-2
clone size: .
J gene: TRBJ2-1
CDR3 protein: CASSQLAGGNNEQFF
CDR3 DNA: TGTGCCAGCAGCCAGCTAGCGGGGGGCAACAATGAGCAGTTCTTC

D gene: TRBD2
V gene: TRBV2
clone size: .
J gene: TRBJ2-1
CDR3 protein: CASRDLSGSAYNEQFF
CDR3 DNA: TGTGCCAGCAGGGATCTTAGCGGGAGCGCCTACAATGAGCAGTTCTTC

D gene: TRBD2
V gene: TRBV5-1
clone size: .
J gene: TRBJ2-5
CDR3 protein: CASSPWTSGQETQYF
CDR3 DNA: TGCGCCAGCAGCCCATGGACTAGCGGTCAAGAGACCCAGTACTTC

D gene: TRBD2
V gene: TRBV7-9
clone size: .
J gene: TRBJ2-5
CDR3 protein: CASSIGLAGGLKETQYF
CDR3 DNA: TGTGCCAGCAGCATCGGACTAGCGGGGGGGCTTAAAGAGACCCAGTACTTC

D gene: .
V gene: TRBV7-9
clone size: .
J gene: TRBJ2-1
CDR3 protein: CASSPRGYNEQFF
CDR3 DNA: TGTGCCAGCAGCCCTAGGGGATACAATGAGCAGTTCTTC

D gene: TRBD1
V gene: TRBV6-1
clone size: medium-sized
J gene: TRBJ2-1
CDR3 protein: CASSDLGTANEQFF
CDR3 DNA: TGTGCCAGCAGTGACTTAGGGACAGCCAATGAGCAGTTCTTC

D gene: .
V gene: TRBV7-8
clone size: .
J gene: TRBJ1-2
CDR3 protein: CAISRRSDGDNYGYTF
CDR3 DNA: TGTGCCATAAGCCGGAGGTCTGATGGGGATAACTATGGCTACACCTTC

D gene: .
V gene: TRBV27
clone size: .
J gene: TRBJ1-1
CDR3 protein: CASRRGADTEAFF
CDR3 DNA: TGTGCCAGCAGGCGGGGGGCGGACACTGAAGCTTTCTTT

D gene: .
V gene: TRBV27
clone size: .
J gene: TRBJ2-7
CDR3 protein: CASSQGSSPREQYF
CDR3 DNA: TGTGCCAGCAGCCAGGGGAGCAGTCCACGCGAGCAGTACTTC

D gene: .
V gene: TRBV6-4
clone size: .
J gene: TRBJ2-2
CDR3 protein: CASSLDPEGTGELFF
CDR3 DNA: TGTGCCAGCAGCCTGGATCCTGAGGGCACCGGGGAGCTGTTTTTT

D gene: TRBD2
V gene: TRBV27
clone size: .
J gene: TRBJ2-1
CDR3 protein: CASSWELAAINEQFF
CDR3 DNA: TGTGCCAGCAGTTGGGAACTAGCGGCGATCAATGAGCAGTTCTTC

D gene: .
V gene: TRBV28
clone size: .
J gene: TRBJ2-7
CDR3 protein: CASSLARGYEQYF
CDR3 DNA: TGTGCCAGCAGCTTGGCCAGGGGCTACGAGCAGTACTTC